One sample yielded the 27 T cell receptor beta chains listed below, sequenced in a study of molecular identifiers for immune sequencing clone quantification. Via MiXCR, TCRdb re-called the PCR reads, giving one row per CDR3 protein. Here the sample spans some 590,000 distinct CDR3 sequences, 25% being singletons. Sequencing was performed on naive CD8+ T cells from blood, with Jurkat cell RNA spiked in. Subset: FACS-sorted CD8+CD4-CCR7+CD45RA+ naive T cells. These receptors all stem from a human donor in good health. Some libraries in this study had Jurkat cell RNA spiked in.

This clonotype was found many times. A much larger clone differs by one base, so this may be a read error. The chain joins TRBV6-1 to TRBJ2-3; D is ambiguous. This CDR3 comprises 12 residues. The germline V gene has CDR1 MNHNS and CDR2 SASEGT. Trimming cost V 6 bases and J 2 bases, with 6 bases left between them. DNA for the CDR3: TGTGCCAGCAGCGAATACACAGATACGCAGTATTTT. Translation: CASSEYTDTQYF.

This clonotype was observed at least ten times. The V call is TRBV7-6, the J call TRBJ2-3; 9 nucleotides align to TRBD2. The J segment lost 6 bases and the V segment lost 3 bases, leaving 7 bases of the junction unmatched. Germline V gives CDR1 SGHVS, CDR2 FNYEAQ. The CDR3 sequence is 15 residues long. The CDR3 DNA reads as TGTGCCAGCAGCTTCGCGGGAGGGCCTTTGGATACGCAGTATTTT. Translated: CASSFAGGPLDTQYF.

The V call is TRBV7-2, the J call TRBJ2-7; no definite D call. Germline CDR1 and CDR2: SGHTA and FQGNSA. V was trimmed by 4 bases and J by 7 bases, leaving 11 bases between them. The CDR3 is 12 amino acids. The CDR3 coding sequence is TGTGCCAGCAGCTCGAGGACGGATGAGCAGTACTTC. It encodes CASSSRTDEQYF. The whole variable domain, filled in from reference TRBV7-2 and TRBJ2-7, reads GAGVSQSPSNKVTEKGKDVELRCDPISGHTALYWYRQSLGQGLEFLIYFQGNSAPDKSGLPSDRFSAERTGGSVSTLTIQRTQQEDSAVYLCASSSRTDEQYFGPGTRLTVT.

CDR3 sequence reads: CASSFTENEQFF. CDR3 in DNA: TGTGCCAGCAGCTTTACGGAGAATGAGCAGTTCTTC. The V call is TRBV5-6, the J call TRBJ2-1; D is unclear. This CDR3 comprises 12 residues. The ends were cut back, 2 bases at V and 7 bases at J, with 7 bases in the middle. Germline loops: CDR1 SGHDT, CDR2 YYEEEE. The full variable domain, its missing parts supplied by reference TRBV5-6 and TRBJ2-1, is DAGVTQSPTHLIKTRGQQVTLRCSPKSGHDTVSWYQQALGQGPQFIFQYYEEEERQRGNFPDRFSGHQFPNYSSELNVNALLLGDSALYLCASSFTENEQFFGPGTRLTVL.

This clonotype was seen many times. This chain links TRBV29-1 with TRBJ1-1, with 11 bases matching TRBD1. The V gene's germline CDR1 is SQVTM and CDR2 ANQGSEA. This CDR3 has 14 amino acids. V was pared by 4 bases and J by 4 bases, with 5 bases of the junction left unmatched. The CDR3 DNA sequence: TGCAGCGTTGCCTCCGGGACAGGGGGCACTGAAGCTTTCTTT. This translates into CSVASGTGGTEAFF.

There are many counts of this clonotype. The V call is TRBV7-2, the J call TRBJ1-4, with no clear D. Germline CDR1 SGHTA, CDR2 FQGNSA. V gave up 5 bases and J gave up 4 bases, with 20 bases separating them. The CDR3 length is 17 residues. In nucleotides, the CDR3 is TGTGCCAGCAGCACCGAAACAGAAGGACCGATTAATGAAAAACTGTTTTTT. It specifies CASSTETEGPINEKLFF.

The rearrangement joins TRBV4-3 to TRBJ2-7, with D possibly being TRBD2 (5 bases). Germline-derived CDR1 and CDR2 are LGHNA and YSLEER. This CDR3 has 16 amino acids. Trimming took 0 bases from V and 0 from J, leaving 12 bases between them. Written as DNA, the CDR3 is TGCGCCAGCAGCCAAGATCTCGTCGGGAACTCCTACGAGCAGTACTTC. Amino acids: CASSQDLVGNSYEQYF.

The chain uses TRBV9 and TRBJ2-1; TRBD1 matches 9 bases. The V and J ends lost 0 bases and 9 bases, in that order; junction bases with no gene match: 7. The CDR3 totals 15 residues. CDR1 SGDLS and CDR2 YYNGEE come from the germline V gene. The CDR3 protein is CASSVGGQGASEQFF. CDR3 sequence (DNA): TGTGCCAGCAGCGTAGGGGGACAGGGCGCGAGTGAGCAGTTCTTC.

This rearrangement joins TRBV18 to TRBJ2-3, with 7 bases matching TRBD1. The CDR3 is made up of 19 amino acids. CDR1 and CDR2 from the germline V gene are KGHSH and LQKENI. With 3 bases clipped from V and 0 bases from J, the junction kept 15 bases outside the gene matches. Here the CDR3 reads CASSPDPASGTASTDTQYF. CDR3 nucleotide sequence: TGTGCCAGCTCACCTGATCCGGCCTCCGGGACAGCAAGCACAGATACGCAGTATTTT. The variable domain in full, completed from reference TRBV18 and TRBJ2-3, reads NAGVMQNPRHLVRRRGQEARLRCSPMKGHSHVYWYRQLPEEGLKFMVYLQKENIIDESGMPKERFSAEFPKEGPSILRIQQVVRGDSAAYFCASSPDPASGTASTDTQYFGPGTRLTVL.

This chain links TRBV30 with TRBJ1-2; a weak D match, TRBD1 (5 bases). V was clipped by 0 bases and J by 4 bases, with 9 bases between them. This CDR3 has 13 amino acids. Germline V gives CDR1 GTSNPN, CDR2 SVGIG (reference sequence). The CDR3 region has the DNA TGTGCCTGGAGTGTAGCAGACAGCTATGGCTACACCTTC. Amino acid sequence: CAWSVADSYGYTF.

The chain is built from TRBV7-9 and TRBJ2-7, with a tentative D call TRBD2 (5 bases). Deletions cut 5 bases from V and 4 bases from J, with 21 bases between. This CDR3 spans 16 amino acids. Germline CDR1 is SEHNR and CDR2 is FQNEAQ (reference sequence). The CDR3 DNA reads TGTGCCAGCAGCCGCTCGGAAGCTAGCTGGGAATACGAGCAGTACTTC. This codes for CASSRSEASWEYEQYF.

The table lists this clonotype with many counts. The gene calls are TRBV12-3 or TRBV12-4 and TRBJ1-5, with 8 bases that match TRBD1. The V segment lost 1 base and the J segment 5 bases; nucleotides outside the gene matches: 1. The CDR3 covers 14 residues. The CDR3 sequence is CASSLGQGYQPQHF. The CDR3, as DNA: TGTGCCAGCAGTTTAGGACAGGGGTATCAGCCCCAGCATTTT.

The table lists this clonotype with a few counts. CDR3 coding DNA: TGCAGTGCCACTTGGACAGGGCGGTCTTACACCGGGGAGCTGTTTTTT. Its protein product is CSATWTGRSYTGELFF. The V and J genes are TRBV20-1 and TRBJ2-2; 8 bases match TRBD1. V dropped 6 bases and J dropped 3; count of bases not matched to a gene: 12. The germline V gene encodes CDR1 DFQATT and CDR2 SNEGSKA (reference sequence). This CDR3 has 16 amino acids.

This clonotype was counted many times. The chain has TRBV5-6 and TRBJ1-6; 7 bases match TRBD1. This CDR3 is built from 15 residues. The V and J ends lost 4 bases and 7 bases, in that order; junction bases with no gene match: 8. Germline CDR1 and CDR2: SGHDT and YYEEEE. As DNA, the CDR3 is TGTGCCAGCAGCCCAAATCCGGGACAGAATTCACCCCTCCACTTT. This sequence encodes CASSPNPGQNSPLHF. The variable domain in full, with the rest retrieved from reference TRBV5-6 and TRBJ1-6, is DAGVTQSPTHLIKTRGQQVTLRCSPKSGHDTVSWYQQALGQGPQFIFQYYEEEERQRGNFPDRFSGHQFPNYSSELNVNALLLGDSALYLCASSPNPGQNSPLHFGNGTRLTVT.

This clonotype was seen repeatedly, ten times or more. V gene TRBV28 combines with J gene TRBJ2-7; TRBD2 is a possible D gene (6 bases). The CDR3 is 14 amino acids. CDR1 is MDHEN, CDR2 SYDVKM, per germline. V lost 4 bases and J lost 0, with 10 bases in between. The CDR3 reads CASSSSGPSYEQYF. The DNA of the CDR3 is TGTGCCAGCAGTTCCAGCGGGCCCTCCTACGAGCAGTACTTC.

This clonotype was observed at least ten times. The chain carries TRBV7-2 and TRBJ2-2; maybe TRBD1 (6 bases). CDR3 length: 14 residues. Germline assignment: CDR1 SGHTA and CDR2 FQGNSA. V was trimmed by 0 bases and J by 4 bases, leaving 6 bases between them. The DNA of the CDR3 is TGTGCCAGCAGCTTAGCCAGGGGCACCGGGGAGCTGTTTTTT. It specifies CASSLARGTGELFF. The whole variable domain, filled in from reference TRBV7-2 and TRBJ2-2, reads GAGVSQSPSNKVTEKGKDVELRCDPISGHTALYWYRQSLGQGLEFLIYFQGNSAPDKSGLPSDRFSAERTGGSVSTLTIQRTQQEDSAVYLCASSLARGTGELFFGEGSRLTVL.

CDR3 sequence: CATSFHLAGGADTQYF. CDR3 bases: TGTGCCACCAGCTTTCACTTAGCGGGCGGCGCAGATACGCAGTATTTT. The chain has TRBV15 and TRBJ2-3; 7 nucleotides agree with TRBD2. Trimming removed 5 bases from V and 4 bases from J; junction bases left unmatched: 12. The CDR3 contains 16 residues. Germline values: CDR1 LNHNV, CDR2 YYDKDF (reference sequence).

This clonotype was detected ten times or more. The CDR3 here is CASTWTASYEQYF. The CDR3 bases are TGTGCCAGCACCTGGACGGCGTCCTACGAGCAGTACTTC. The J gene is TRBJ2-7, the V gene TRBV11-2; D gene ambiguous. Per the germline V gene, CDR1 is SGHAT and CDR2 is FQNNGV. The V gene lost 7 bases and the J gene lost 1 base, with 11 bases spanning the gap. This CDR3 comprises 13 residues.

This clonotype was seen ten or more times. The chain is built from TRBV7-9 and TRBJ2-5; D gene unclear. CDR3 size: 13 residues. Germline-derived CDR1 and CDR2 are SEHNR and FQNEAQ (reference sequence). Trimming took 5 bases from V and 0 from J, leaving 7 bases between them. The CDR3 bases are TGTGCCAGCAGCGAAACCTACCAAGAGACCCAGTACTTC. Residues: CASSETYQETQYF.

Only a few counts were recorded for this clonotype. This chain links TRBV24-1 with TRBJ2-1; 7 bases agree with TRBD2. Germline CDR1 KGHDR, CDR2 SFDVKD. The CDR3 sequence is 17 residues long. Losses at the gene ends were 3 bases for V and 4 bases for J; bases not matched to a gene: 11. Here the CDR3 DNA reads TGTGCCACCAGTGATACCGAAGCGGGGACTCTTTACAATGAGCAGTTCTTC. This sequence encodes CATSDTEAGTLYNEQFF.

As for this clonotype: A read error may produce the germline difference seen at one junction end. This rearrangement joins TRBV3-1 to TRBJ1-1; perhaps TRBD1 as D (6 bases). The CDR3 has 15 amino acids. Per germline, CDR1 LGHDT and CDR2 YNNKEL (reference sequence). CDR3 in amino acids: CASSQDWGADAEASF. CDR3 nucleotides: TGTGCCAGCAGCCAAGATTGGGGGGCGGACGCTGAAGCTTCCTTT.

Points on this clonotype: The junction shows a germline mismatch at one end, possibly a read error. The rearrangement joins TRBV12-3 or TRBV12-4 to TRBJ1-1; TRBD1 matches at 7 bases. This CDR3 region has 14 residues. CDR3 region: CASSHGQDNTEALF. In DNA form, the CDR3 reads TGTGCCAGCAGTCATGGACAGGATAACACTGAAGCTCTCTTT.

The V gene is TRBV27, the J gene TRBJ1-6; 8 bases fit TRBD1. Germline V gene data show CDR1 as MNHEY and CDR2 as SMNVEV (reference sequence). The CDR3 is 16 amino acids. V shed 5 bases and J 4 bases; nucleotides not matched to a gene: 7. CDR3 coding DNA: TGTGCCAGCAGTCCCCGCCAGGGGGCATATAATTCACCCCTCCACTTT. This translates into CASSPRQGAYNSPLHF.

About this clonotype: A clone one base away is much larger, so this may be a read error. This chain links TRBV7-6 with TRBJ2-3, with 8 bases that match TRBD2. The CDR3 consists of 15 residues. Losses at the gene ends were 8 bases for V and 1 base for J; bases not matched to a gene: 8. Germline V lookup: CDR1 SGHVS, CDR2 FNYEAQ. CDR3 sequence: CASGPSGSRTDTQYF. The CDR3 DNA follows: TGTGCCAGCGGCCCAAGCGGGAGCCGCACAGATACGCAGTATTTT.

This chain uses TRBV15 with TRBJ1-5; tentatively, D is TRBD1 (5 bases). In germline, CDR1 is LNHNV, CDR2 YYDKDF (reference sequence). This CDR3 region has 14 residues. V lost 4 bases and J 9 bases, leaving 16 bases between the germline ends. Written as DNA, the CDR3 is TGTGCCACCAGCACCGGACGGGGCCTCGGGCCCCAGCATTTT. Protein product: CATSTGRGLGPQHF.

This clonotype was recorded many times. The chain uses TRBV4-3 and TRBJ2-5; TRBD1 might be the D (5 bases). The germline gives CDR1 LGHNA, CDR2 YSLEER. The CDR3 spans 14 residues. V was cut by 1 base and J by 7 bases, with 13 bases left in between. CDR3 sequence reads: CASSQADTMGTQYF. The CDR3 bases are TGCGCCAGCAGCCAAGCGGACACTATGGGGACCCAGTACTTC.

The V call is TRBV5-4, the J call TRBJ2-7; D is perhaps TRBD1 or TRBD2 (5 bases each). Trimming took 0 bases from V and 0 from J, leaving 10 bases between them. The CDR3 consists of 15 residues. The germline V gene encodes CDR1 SGHNT and CDR2 YYREEE (reference sequence). CDR3: CASSLEVGPSYEQYF. The CDR3 nucleotides are TGTGCCAGCAGCTTGGAGGTGGGACCCTCCTACGAGCAGTACTTC.